These 28 T cell receptor beta chains came from one sample sequenced in a study of Ad26.COV2.S vaccination and SARS-CoV-2 variants. The protocol was immunoSEQ multiplex PCR, while the TCRdb copy is restricted to in-frame clones and leaves out a portion. The sample includes hundreds of thousands of clones, 89% seen only once; the top ten take about 1.5%. Treatment indicated: some 20 received Ad26.COV2.S at low or high dose, single or two shots; roughly five received placebo; per-sample allocation not given. Sampling was performed 63 days after the first vaccine or placebo injection. The specimen comprised peripheral blood, sampled in a trial of Ad26.COV2.S vaccine versus placebo. Receptors originate from a person between 18 and 65 years old who received the Ad26.COV2.S COVID-19 vaccine or a placebo.

The chain is built from TRBV7-9 and TRBJ2-1; maybe TRBD2 (6 bases). V lost 1 base and J lost 1, with 8 bases in between. The CDR3 has 15 residues. Germline lookup yields CDR1 SEHNR and CDR2 FQNEAQ (reference sequence). CDR3 in DNA: TGTGCCAGCAGCTTAGACGGGGGATCCTACAATGAGCAGTTCTTC. As protein: CASSLDGGSYNEQFF.

V is TRBV19 and J is TRBJ1-5; no clear D gene. The CDR3 contains 17 residues. CDR1 is LNHDA, CDR2 SQIVND, per germline (reference sequence). V lost 3 bases and J 0 bases, leaving 15 bases between the germline ends. This chain's CDR3 is CASSMGNWQHSNQPQHF. CDR3 in DNA: TGTGCCAGTAGTATGGGGAACTGGCAGCATAGCAATCAGCCCCAGCATTTT. Supplemented by reference TRBV19 and TRBJ1-5, the full variable domain reads DGGITQSPKYLFRKEGQNVTLSCEQNLNHDAMYWYRQDPGQGLRLIYYSQIVNDFQKGDIAEGYSVSREKKESFPLTVTSAQKNPTAFYLCASSMGNWQHSNQPQHFGDGTRLSIL.

V usage is TRBV5-1 and J usage is TRBJ1-4, with TRBD1 as a possible D gene (5 bases). The CDR3 spans 15 residues. Trimming pared 1 base from V and 0 bases from J, leaving 7 bases between. Germline-derived CDR1 and CDR2 are SGHRS and YFSETQ. The CDR3 DNA follows: TGCGCCAGCAGCTTGTTAGGGGCAACTAATGAAAAACTGTTTTTT. As protein: CASSLLGATNEKLFF.

The CDR3 protein is CASSFGAGGGAKDTQYF. The DNA for the CDR3 is TGTGCCAGCAGCTTCGGAGCGGGCGGGGGGGCAAAAGATACGCAGTATTTT. The chain carries TRBV7-2 and TRBJ2-3; 9 positions match TRBD2. The CDR3 sequence is 17 residues long. CDR1 and CDR2 from the germline V gene are SGHTA and FQGNSA. Trimming at V came to 3 bases and at J to 5 bases, leaving 12 bases not matched to a gene.

This chain uses TRBV7-8 with TRBJ2-7; D not resolved. This CDR3 comprises 15 residues. With 2 bases removed from V and 3 bases from J, the gap between germline ends came to 14 bases. Germline values: CDR1 SGHVS, CDR2 FQNEAQ. CDR3 sequence reads: CASSLMASVNYEQYF. The CDR3 coding sequence is TGTGCCAGCAGCTTAATGGCCAGCGTTAACTACGAGCAGTACTTC.

This clone has only one observation. The V and J genes are TRBV19 and TRBJ2-3, with 8 bases matching TRBD2. The V gene end was trimmed by 6 bases and the J gene end by 2 bases; junction bases not matched to a gene: 7. This CDR3 comprises 15 residues. Germline CDR1 reads LNHDA; CDR2 reads SQIVND (reference sequence). CDR3: CASRGLTSDTDTQYF. In DNA form, the CDR3 reads TGTGCCAGTAGAGGATTGACTAGCGACACAGATACGCAGTATTTT. Looking up the rest from reference TRBV19 and TRBJ2-3 gives the full variable domain: DGGITQSPKYLFRKEGQNVTLSCEQNLNHDAMYWYRQDPGQGLRLIYYSQIVNDFQKGDIAEGYSVSREKKESFPLTVTSAQKNPTAFYLCASRGLTSDTDTQYFGPGTRLTVL.

This clone was seen just once. The chain recombines TRBV7-2 with TRBJ2-5; D remains ambiguous. V lost 1 base and J 0 bases, leaving 3 bases between the germline ends. Germline V lookup: CDR1 SGHTA, CDR2 FQGNSA. CDR3 length equals 13 residues. CDR3 bases: TGTGCCAGCAGCTTAGGGAACCAAGAGACCCAGTACTTC. It translates to CASSLGNQETQYF. Looking up the rest from reference TRBV7-2 and TRBJ2-5 gives the full variable domain: GAGVSQSPSNKVTEKGKDVELRCDPISGHTALYWYRQSLGQGLEFLIYFQGNSAPDKSGLPSDRFSAERTGGSVSTLTIQRTQQEDSAVYLCASSLGNQETQYFGPGTRLLVL.

This clone was found once. The chain uses TRBV15 and TRBJ2-7; perhaps TRBD1 as D (5 bases). Germline CDR1 and CDR2: LNHNV and YYDKDF (reference sequence). This CDR3 contains 15 residues. Deletions cut 1 base from V and 1 base from J, with 11 bases between. CDR3 loop: CATSRAGRASYEQYF. The CDR3 nucleotides are TGTGCCACCAGCAGAGCGGGCAGGGCTTCCTACGAGCAGTACTTC.

The chain has TRBV11-1 and TRBJ2-2, with TRBD2 matching 7 bases. CDR1 and CDR2 (germline): SGHAT, FQDESV (reference sequence). The V segment lost 5 bases and the J segment 5 bases; nucleotides outside the gene matches: 11. This CDR3 is 16 amino acids long. This chain's CDR3 is CASSARDYRWTGELFF. CDR3 coding DNA: TGTGCCAGCAGCGCCCGGGACTATCGATGGACCGGGGAGCTGTTTTTT.

The CDR3: CAWSWTGLNQPQHF. The CDR3 DNA sequence: TGTGCCTGGAGTTGGACAGGCCTCAATCAGCCCCAGCATTTT. The chain has TRBV30 and TRBJ1-5, with TRBD1 matching over 7 bases. The CDR3 totals 14 residues. Germline CDR1 reads GTSNPN; CDR2 reads SVGIG (reference sequence). V lost 2 bases to trimming and J lost 3 bases; unmatched junction nucleotides: 4.

V usage is TRBV6-5 and J usage is TRBJ1-5; D ambiguous. V was clipped by 6 bases and J by 3 bases, with 9 bases between them. The germline gives CDR1 MNHEY, CDR2 SVGAGI. This CDR3 spans 13 amino acids. The CDR3 bases are TGTGCCAGCAGCCCGGACGCCAATCAGCCCCAGCATTTT. Amino acids: CASSPDANQPQHF.

The chain joins TRBV5-1 to TRBJ1-3, with D possibly matching TRBD1 (6 bases). The CDR3 has 14 amino acids. Germline values: CDR1 SGHRS, CDR2 YFSETQ. V was shortened by 4 bases and J by 4 bases, with 12 bases between the two germline ends. CDR3 in amino acids: CASSIGQIGNTIYF. CDR3 sequence (DNA): TGCGCCAGCAGCATCGGACAGATAGGAAACACCATATATTTT.

The chain employs TRBV11-2 and TRBJ2-1, with D maybe TRBD2 (7 bases). This CDR3 is built from 11 residues. Germline-derived CDR1 and CDR2 are SGHAT and FQNNGV. Trimming took 8 bases from V and 10 from J, leaving 12 bases between them. As DNA, the CDR3 is TGTGCCAGCTTAGGGGGAGGGGAGCAGTTCTTC. Its protein product is CASLGGGEQFF.

This clone occurred once. The CDR3 DNA reads as TGTGCCACCAGCGGACAGTACACCGGGGAGCTGTTTTTT. It encodes CATSGQYTGELFF. The chain uses TRBV24-1 and TRBJ2-2, with a tentative D call TRBD1 (6 bases). This CDR3 region has 13 residues. Trimming shortened V by 7 bases and J by 3 bases, and 8 bases separated the two germline ends. Germline assignment: CDR1 KGHDR and CDR2 SFDVKD.

This clone was seen a few times. One end of the junction fails to match germline, which may point to a read error. The V call is TRBV4-2, the J call TRBJ2-7; D unresolved. The germline CDR1 and CDR2 sequences are LGHNA and YNFKEQ. The CDR3 runs 16 residues. The CDR3 DNA follows: TGTGCCAGCAGCCAAGATCGGCTAGACTGGTCCTCCGAGCAGTACTTC. Protein sequence: CASSQDRLDWSSEQYF.

The chain uses TRBV15 and TRBJ1-2, with unresolved D. Trimming took off 0 bases at V and 2 bases at J, with 7 bases between the two ends. The CDR3 spans 14 residues. Germline values: CDR1 LNHNV, CDR2 YYDKDF (reference sequence). This chain's CDR3 is CATSRDTVNYGYTF. The CDR3 region has the DNA TGTGCCACCAGCAGAGATACAGTCAACTATGGCTACACCTTC.

This clone was seen only a few times. The gene calls are TRBV30 and TRBJ1-6; a possible D gene is TRBD1 (6 bases). The CDR3 is 15 residues long. The germline CDR1 and CDR2 sequences are GTSNPN and SVGIG (reference sequence). Trimming pared 0 bases from V and 7 bases from J, leaving 13 bases between. The CDR3 is CAWSVTGSGNSPLHF. CDR3 sequence (DNA): TGTGCCTGGAGTGTTACAGGGTCAGGCAATTCACCCCTCCACTTT.

The V and J genes are TRBV7-9 and TRBJ2-3; 7 bases are shared with TRBD1. Germline CDR1 SEHNR, CDR2 FQNEAQ (reference sequence). CDR3 length: 15 amino acids. J gave up 4 bases and V 3 bases, and 7 bases lay outside the gene matches. The CDR3 loop is CASSFQGTVADTQYF. The DNA of the CDR3 is TGTGCCAGCAGCTTCCAAGGGACAGTCGCAGATACGCAGTATTTT.

The chain recombines TRBV2 with TRBJ1-4, with 10 bases aligning to TRBD1. The CDR3 consists of 17 residues. V was clipped by 4 bases and J by 0 bases; unmatched bases: 5. Germline V gene lookup returns CDR1 SNHLY and CDR2 FYNNEI. The CDR3 loop reads CASSADRGISTNEKLFF. The CDR3 nucleotides read TGTGCCAGCAGTGCGGACAGGGGGATCTCAACTAATGAAAAACTGTTTTTT. Based on the CDR3 plus reference TRBV2 and TRBJ1-4, the full variable domain is EPEVTQTPSHQVTQMGQEVILRCVPISNHLYFYWYRQILGQKVEFLVSFYNNEISEKSEIFDDQFSVERPDGSNFTLKIRSTKLEDSAMYFCASSADRGISTNEKLFFGSGTQLSVL.

The J gene is TRBJ2-1, the V gene TRBV27, with D unresolved. There are 15 residues in the CDR3. V lost 3 bases to trimming and J lost 4 bases, with 13 bases between them. CDR1 and CDR2 from the germline V gene are MNHEY and SMNVEV (reference sequence). CDR3 nucleotides: TGTGCCAGCAGTTTTAGGGTGCTAGATTACAATGAGCAGTTCTTC. Protein: CASSFRVLDYNEQFF.

A word on this clone: Its ends do not fully match the called genes, so a read error is possible. The chain recombines TRBV6-1 with TRBJ1-1; D call uncertain. Germline lookup yields CDR1 MNHNS and CDR2 SASEGT. The length of the CDR3 is 14 residues. The CDR3 protein is CASSEGRYFTEAFF. The CDR3 nucleotides read TGTGCCAGCAGCGAAGGGCGGTATTTCACTGAAGCTTTCTTT.

The chain has TRBV6-2 or TRBV6-3 and TRBJ1-5; possibly TRBD1 for D (6 bases). V was cut by 0 bases and J by 11 bases, with 17 bases left in between. This CDR3 has 15 residues. In germline, CDR1 is MNHEY, CDR2 SVGEGT. The CDR3 DNA reads TGTGCCAGCAGTTACTCTCGACAGGCCTACCCGTCCCAGCATTTT. Translated, it gives CASSYSRQAYPSQHF.

The genes are TRBV10-3 and TRBJ2-3, with 11 positions matching TRBD2. CDR1 is ENHRY and CDR2 is SYGVKD in the germline V gene. This CDR3 is built from 16 residues. With V trimmed by 3 bases and J by 2 bases, 4 bases remained unmatched. The CDR3: CAISDTTSGDTDTQYF. In DNA form, the CDR3 reads TGTGCCATCAGTGACACGACTAGCGGGGACACAGATACGCAGTATTTT.

In nucleotides, the CDR3 is TGCGCCAGCAGCGTCGGGACAGAAAGAACCGGGGAGCTGTTTTTT. This sequence encodes CASSVGTERTGELFF. This chain connects TRBV5-1 to TRBJ2-2; TRBD1 matches at 7 bases. V lost 4 bases and J lost 5; bases outside the gene matches: 8. This CDR3 comprises 15 residues. CDR1 and CDR2 (germline): SGHRS, YFSETQ.

CDR3 DNA: TGTGCCAGCCAGGGGTTCTACGAGCAGTACTTC. Translated: CASQGFYEQYF. V gene TRBV25-1 combines with J gene TRBJ2-7; weak D call: TRBD1 (6 bases). V lost 8 bases to trimming and J lost 3 bases, with 8 bases between them. Germline V gives CDR1 MGHDK, CDR2 SYGVNS. The CDR3 totals 11 residues.

V gene TRBV12-5 combines with J gene TRBJ2-1, with 7 bases fitting TRBD2. Trimming took 2 bases from V and 10 from J; bases not matched to a gene: 14. This CDR3 has 16 amino acids. CDR1 and CDR2 (germline): LGHNT, FRNRAP. CDR3 DNA sequence: TGTGCTAGTGGTTTGACCGGGACTACAAGACCAAACGAGCAGTTCTTC. Translating it yields CASGLTGTTRPNEQFF.

The gene calls are TRBV10-3 and TRBJ2-2; D is undetermined. Trimming removed 7 bases from V and 0 bases from J, with 6 bases in between. Germline V lookup: CDR1 ENHRY, CDR2 SYGVKD. This CDR3 is built from 13 residues. The CDR3 loop reads CAIIRSNTGELFF. The CDR3 DNA sequence: TGTGCCATCATACGGTCGAACACCGGGGAGCTGTTTTTT.

The chain links TRBV6-6 to TRBJ2-1; D might be TRBD1 or TRBD2, each matching 5 bases. Trimming took off 6 bases at V and 0 bases at J, with 15 bases between the two ends. Germline CDR1 is MNHNY and CDR2 is SVGAGI (reference sequence). The CDR3 sequence is 16 residues long. The CDR3 here is CASSSPGRSSYNEQFF. The CDR3 region has the DNA TGTGCCAGCAGCTCACCGGGACGAAGCTCCTACAATGAGCAGTTCTTC.